The clone carrying this T cell receptor beta chain has a single count. What it binds is not known. Measured with immunoSEQ multiplex PCR; TCRdb has only the in-frame clones, and not every one. The sample shows fewer than 130,000 clones, around 85% of them seen only once. This record belongs to a study of PD-L1 blockade in urothelial cancer. Overall study results and limits: Below-median pretreatment blood TCR clonality was a predictor of better survival.

The CDR3 has 17 residues. Germline-derived CDR1 and CDR2 are LNHDA and SQIVND (reference sequence). V lost 8 bases and J lost 4; bases outside the gene matches: 16. This TCR came from a man aged 45 to 65 with urothelial cancer. The specimen was PBMCs, collected around atezolizumab (anti-PD-L1) treatment. This chain uses TRBV19 with TRBJ2-5; 10 nucleotides match TRBD2. This CDR3 is CASGTSETINGGETQYF. CDR3 nucleotide sequence: TGTGCCAGTGGGACTAGCGAGACTATCAATGGTGGAGAGACCCAGTACTTC. The full variable domain, its missing parts supplied by reference TRBV19 and TRBJ2-5, is DGGITQSPKYLFRKEGQNVTLSCEQNLNHDAMYWYRQDPGQGLRLIYYSQIVNDFQKGDIAEGYSVSREKKESFPLTVTSAQKNPTAFYLCASGTSETINGGETQYFGPGTRLLVL.